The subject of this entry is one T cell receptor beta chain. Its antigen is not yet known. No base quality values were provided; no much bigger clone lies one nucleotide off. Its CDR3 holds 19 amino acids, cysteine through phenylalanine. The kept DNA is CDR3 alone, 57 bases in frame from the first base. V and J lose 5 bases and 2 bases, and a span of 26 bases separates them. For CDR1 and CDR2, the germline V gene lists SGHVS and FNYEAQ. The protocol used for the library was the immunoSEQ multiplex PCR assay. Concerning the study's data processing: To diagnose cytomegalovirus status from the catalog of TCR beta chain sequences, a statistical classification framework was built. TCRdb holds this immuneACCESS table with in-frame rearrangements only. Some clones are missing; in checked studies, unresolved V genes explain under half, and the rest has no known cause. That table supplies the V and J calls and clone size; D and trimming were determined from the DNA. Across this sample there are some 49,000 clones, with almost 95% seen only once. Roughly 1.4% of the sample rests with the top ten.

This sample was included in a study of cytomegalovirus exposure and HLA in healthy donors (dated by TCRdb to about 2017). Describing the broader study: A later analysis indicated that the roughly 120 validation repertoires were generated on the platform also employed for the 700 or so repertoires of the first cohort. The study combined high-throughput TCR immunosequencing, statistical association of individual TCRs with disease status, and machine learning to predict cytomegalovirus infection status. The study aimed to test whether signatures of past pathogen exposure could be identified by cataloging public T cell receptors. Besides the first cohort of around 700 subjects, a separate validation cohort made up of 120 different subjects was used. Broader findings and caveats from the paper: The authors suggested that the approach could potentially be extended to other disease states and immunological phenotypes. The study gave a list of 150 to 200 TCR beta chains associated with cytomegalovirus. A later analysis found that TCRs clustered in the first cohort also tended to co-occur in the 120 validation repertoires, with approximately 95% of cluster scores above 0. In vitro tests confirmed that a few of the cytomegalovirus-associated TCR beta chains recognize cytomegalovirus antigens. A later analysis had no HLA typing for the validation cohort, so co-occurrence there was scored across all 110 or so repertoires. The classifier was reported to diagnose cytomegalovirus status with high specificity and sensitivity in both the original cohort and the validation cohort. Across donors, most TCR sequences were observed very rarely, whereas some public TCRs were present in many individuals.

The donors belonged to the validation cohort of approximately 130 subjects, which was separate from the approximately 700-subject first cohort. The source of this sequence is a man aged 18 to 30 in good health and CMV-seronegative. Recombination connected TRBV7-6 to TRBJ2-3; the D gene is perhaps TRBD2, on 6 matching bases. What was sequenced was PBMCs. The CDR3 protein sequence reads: CASSLNRGRRGWDTDTQYF. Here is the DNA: TGTGCCAGCAGCCTCAATAGGGGAAGGCGGGGATGGGACACAGATACGCAGTATTTT.